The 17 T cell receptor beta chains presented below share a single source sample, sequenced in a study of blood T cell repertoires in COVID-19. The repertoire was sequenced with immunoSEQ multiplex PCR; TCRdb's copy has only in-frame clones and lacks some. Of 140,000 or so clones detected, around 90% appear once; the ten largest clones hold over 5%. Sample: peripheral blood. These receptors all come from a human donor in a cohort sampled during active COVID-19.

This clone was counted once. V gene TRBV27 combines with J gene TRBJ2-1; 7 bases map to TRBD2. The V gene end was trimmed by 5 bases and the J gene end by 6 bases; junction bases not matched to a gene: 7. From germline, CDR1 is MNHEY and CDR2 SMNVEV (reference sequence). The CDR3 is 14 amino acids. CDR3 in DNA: TGTGCCAGCAGTCCTTGGGAGGGGCCCAATGAGCAGTTCTTC. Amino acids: CASSPWEGPNEQFF.

CDR3 loop: CASSPRPYNEQFF. In nucleotides, the CDR3 is TGTGCCAGCAGCCCTAGACCCTACAATGAGCAGTTCTTC. J is TRBJ2-1 and V is TRBV28; D is uncertain. V lost 6 bases to trimming and J lost 2 bases, with 8 bases between them. Germline CDR1 and CDR2: MDHEN and SYDVKM. This CDR3 is built from 13 residues.

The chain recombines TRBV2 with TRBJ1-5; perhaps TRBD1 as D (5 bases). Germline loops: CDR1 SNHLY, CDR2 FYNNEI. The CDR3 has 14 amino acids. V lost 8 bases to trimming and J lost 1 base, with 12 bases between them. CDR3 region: CASSRTSSNQPQHF. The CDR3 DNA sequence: TGTGCCAGCTCTCGGACATCAAGCAATCAGCCCCAGCATTTT. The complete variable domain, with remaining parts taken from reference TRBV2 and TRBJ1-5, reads EPEVTQTPSHQVTQMGQEVILRCVPISNHLYFYWYRQILGQKVEFLVSFYNNEISEKSEIFDDQFSVERPDGSNFTLKIRSTKLEDSAMYFCASSRTSSNQPQHFGDGTRLSIL.

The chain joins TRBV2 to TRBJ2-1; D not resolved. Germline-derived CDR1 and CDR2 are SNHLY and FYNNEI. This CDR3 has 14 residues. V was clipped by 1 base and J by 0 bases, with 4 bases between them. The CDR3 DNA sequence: TGTGCCAGCAGTGAAGTTAGCTCCTACAATGAGCAGTTCTTC. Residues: CASSEVSSYNEQFF.

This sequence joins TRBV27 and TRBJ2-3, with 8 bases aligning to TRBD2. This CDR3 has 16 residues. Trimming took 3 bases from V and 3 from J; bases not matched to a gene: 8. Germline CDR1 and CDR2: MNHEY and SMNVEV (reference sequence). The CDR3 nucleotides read TGTGCCAGCAGTTTGGGTCATAGCGGGGTAACAGATACGCAGTATTTT. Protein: CASSLGHSGVTDTQYF.

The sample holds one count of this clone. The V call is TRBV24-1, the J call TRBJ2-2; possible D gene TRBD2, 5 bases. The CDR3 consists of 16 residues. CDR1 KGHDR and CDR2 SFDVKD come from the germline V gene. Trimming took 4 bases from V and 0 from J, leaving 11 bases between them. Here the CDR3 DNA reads TGTGCCACCAGTGAGGGGTACGGGGCGAACACCGGGGAGCTGTTTTTT. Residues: CATSEGYGANTGELFF.

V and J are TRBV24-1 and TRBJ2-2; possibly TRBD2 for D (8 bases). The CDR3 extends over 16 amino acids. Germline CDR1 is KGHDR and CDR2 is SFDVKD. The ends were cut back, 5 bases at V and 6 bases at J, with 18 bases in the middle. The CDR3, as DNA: TGTGCCACCAGTGTCCCGGGAGGGGGCCGCGCCGGGGAGCTGTTTTTT. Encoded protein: CATSVPGGGRAGELFF.

The CDR3 DNA follows: TGCAGCGTTGAAGCCCCCCAGCGGGCCCGGGCAGATACGCAGTATTTT. Translated, it gives CSVEAPQRARADTQYF. The chain carries TRBV29-1 and TRBJ2-3, with a possible D match to TRBD2 (6 bases). Germline V gene sequence: CDR1 SQVTM, CDR2 ANQGSEA. This CDR3 is built from 16 residues. Trimming stripped 1 base from V and 4 bases from J, with 18 bases between.

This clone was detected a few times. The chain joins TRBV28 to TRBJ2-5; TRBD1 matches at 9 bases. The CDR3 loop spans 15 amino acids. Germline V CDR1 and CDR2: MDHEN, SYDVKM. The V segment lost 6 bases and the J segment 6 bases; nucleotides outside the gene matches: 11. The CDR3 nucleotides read TGTGCCAGCAGCAGTCCGGGACAGGGTGTGAAGACCCAGTACTTC. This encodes CASSSPGQGVKTQYF.

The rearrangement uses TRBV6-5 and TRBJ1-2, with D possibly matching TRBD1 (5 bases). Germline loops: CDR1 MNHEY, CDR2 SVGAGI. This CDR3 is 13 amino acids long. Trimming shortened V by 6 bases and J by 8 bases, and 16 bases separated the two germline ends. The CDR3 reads CASRRDSVRGYTF. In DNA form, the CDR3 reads TGTGCCAGCAGGCGCGACAGCGTCCGGGGCTACACCTTC.

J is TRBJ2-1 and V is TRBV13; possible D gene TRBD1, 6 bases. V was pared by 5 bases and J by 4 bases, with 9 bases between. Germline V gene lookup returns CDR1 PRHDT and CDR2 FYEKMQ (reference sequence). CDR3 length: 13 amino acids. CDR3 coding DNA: TGTGCCAGCAGCCAGGGGACGTACAATGAGCAGTTCTTC. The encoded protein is CASSQGTYNEQFF.

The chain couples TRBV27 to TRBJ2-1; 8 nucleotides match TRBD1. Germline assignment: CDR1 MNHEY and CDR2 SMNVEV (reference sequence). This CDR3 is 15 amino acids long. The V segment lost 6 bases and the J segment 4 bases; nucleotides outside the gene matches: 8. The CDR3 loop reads CASSPGGGLYNEQFF. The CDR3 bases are TGTGCCAGCAGCCCAGGGGGCGGGCTTTACAATGAGCAGTTCTTC.

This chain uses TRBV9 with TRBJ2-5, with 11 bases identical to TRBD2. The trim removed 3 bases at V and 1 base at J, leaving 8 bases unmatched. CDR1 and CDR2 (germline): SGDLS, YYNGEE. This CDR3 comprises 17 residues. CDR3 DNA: TGTGCCAGCAGCGATTCTACTAGCGGGGGAAGCCAAGAGACCCAGTACTTC. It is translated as CASSDSTSGGSQETQYF.

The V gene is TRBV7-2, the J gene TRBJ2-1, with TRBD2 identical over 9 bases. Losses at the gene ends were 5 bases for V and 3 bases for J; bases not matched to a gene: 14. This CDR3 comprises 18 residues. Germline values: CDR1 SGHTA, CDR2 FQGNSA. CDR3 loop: CASSPRAYVRGGYNEQFF. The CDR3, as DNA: TGTGCCAGCAGCCCGAGGGCCTATGTGCGGGGGGGCTACAATGAGCAGTTCTTC.

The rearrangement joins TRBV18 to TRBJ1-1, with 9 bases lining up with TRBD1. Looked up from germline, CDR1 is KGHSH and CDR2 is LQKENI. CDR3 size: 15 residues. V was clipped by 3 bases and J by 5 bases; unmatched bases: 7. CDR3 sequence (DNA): TGTGCCAGCTCACCCGGGACAGGGATGGGGACTGAAGCTTTCTTT. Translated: CASSPGTGMGTEAFF.

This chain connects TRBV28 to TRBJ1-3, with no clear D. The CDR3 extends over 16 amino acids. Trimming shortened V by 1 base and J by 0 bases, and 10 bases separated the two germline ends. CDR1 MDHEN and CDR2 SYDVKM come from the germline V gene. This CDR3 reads CASSLYSQSSGNTIYF. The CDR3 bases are TGTGCCAGCAGTTTATACAGCCAGAGCTCTGGAAACACCATATATTTT.

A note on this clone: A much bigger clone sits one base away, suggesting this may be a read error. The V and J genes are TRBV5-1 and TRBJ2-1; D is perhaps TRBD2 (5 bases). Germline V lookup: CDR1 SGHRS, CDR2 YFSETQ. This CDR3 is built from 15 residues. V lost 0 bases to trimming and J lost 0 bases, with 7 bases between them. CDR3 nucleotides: TGCGCCAGCAGCTTGGGAGGGAGCTCCTACAATGAGCAGTTCTTC. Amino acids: CASSLGGSSYNEQFF.